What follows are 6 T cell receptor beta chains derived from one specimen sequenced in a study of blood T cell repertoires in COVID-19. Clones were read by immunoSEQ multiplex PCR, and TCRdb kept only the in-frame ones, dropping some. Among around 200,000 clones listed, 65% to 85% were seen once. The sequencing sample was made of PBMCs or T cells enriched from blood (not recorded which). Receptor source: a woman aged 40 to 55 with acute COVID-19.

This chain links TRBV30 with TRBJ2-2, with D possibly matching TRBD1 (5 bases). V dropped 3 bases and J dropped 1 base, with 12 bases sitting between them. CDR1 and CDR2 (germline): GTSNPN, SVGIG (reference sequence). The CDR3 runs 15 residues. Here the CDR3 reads CAWSERGLNTGELFF. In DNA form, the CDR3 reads TGTGCCTGGAGCGAAAGGGGTCTGAACACCGGGGAGCTGTTTTTT.

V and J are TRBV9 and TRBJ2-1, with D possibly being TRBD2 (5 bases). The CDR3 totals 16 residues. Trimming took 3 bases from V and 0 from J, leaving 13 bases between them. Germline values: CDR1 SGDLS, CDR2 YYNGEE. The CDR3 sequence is CASSGGSGSSYNEQFF. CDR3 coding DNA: TGTGCCAGCAGCGGAGGTTCTGGGAGCTCCTACAATGAGCAGTTCTTC. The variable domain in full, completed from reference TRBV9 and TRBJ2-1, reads DSGVTQTPKHLITATGQRVTLRCSPRSGDLSVYWYQQSLDQGLQFLIQYYNGEERAKGNILERFSAQQFPDLHSELNLSSLELGDSALYFCASSGGSGSSYNEQFFGPGTRLTVL.

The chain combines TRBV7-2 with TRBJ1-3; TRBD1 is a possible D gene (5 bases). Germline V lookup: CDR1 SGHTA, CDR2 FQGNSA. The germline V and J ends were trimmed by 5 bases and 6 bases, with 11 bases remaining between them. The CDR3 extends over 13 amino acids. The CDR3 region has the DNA TGTGCCAGCAGCCTAGGACAAGTAAACACCATATATTTT. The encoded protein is CASSLGQVNTIYF. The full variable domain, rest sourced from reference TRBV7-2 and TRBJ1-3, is GAGVSQSPSNKVTEKGKDVELRCDPISGHTALYWYRQSLGQGLEFLIYFQGNSAPDKSGLPSDRFSAERTGGSVSTLTIQRTQQEDSAVYLCASSLGQVNTIYFGEGSWLTVV.

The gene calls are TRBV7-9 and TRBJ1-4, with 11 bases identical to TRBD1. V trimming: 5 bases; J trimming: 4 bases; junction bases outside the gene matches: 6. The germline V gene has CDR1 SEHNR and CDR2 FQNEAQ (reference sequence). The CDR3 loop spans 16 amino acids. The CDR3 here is CASSLGQGAGNEKLFF. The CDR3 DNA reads TGTGCCAGCAGCCTCGGACAGGGGGCTGGTAATGAAAAACTGTTTTTT.

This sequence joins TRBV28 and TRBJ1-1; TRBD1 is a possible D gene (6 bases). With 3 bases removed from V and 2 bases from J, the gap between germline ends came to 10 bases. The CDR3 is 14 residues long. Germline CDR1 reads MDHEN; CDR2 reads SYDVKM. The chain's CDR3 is CASSFGGPNTEAFF. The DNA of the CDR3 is TGTGCCAGCAGTTTTGGGGGCCCTAACACTGAAGCTTTCTTT.

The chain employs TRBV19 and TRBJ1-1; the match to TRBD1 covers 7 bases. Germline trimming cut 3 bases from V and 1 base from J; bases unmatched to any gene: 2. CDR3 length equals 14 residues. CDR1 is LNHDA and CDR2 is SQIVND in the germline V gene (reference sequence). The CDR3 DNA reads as TGTGCCAGTAGTATGGGACAGAAGAACACTGAAGCTTTCTTT. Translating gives CASSMGQKNTEAFF.